This TCR beta chain was sequenced for a study of T cell changes during pregnancy in multiple sclerosis. Germline V gene data show CDR1 as MNHEY and CDR2 as SMNVEV (reference sequence). This CDR3 region has 16 residues. Trimming removed 5 bases from V and 0 bases from J, with 16 bases in between. TCRdb keeps only in-frame clones here, not all; method: immunoSEQ multiplex PCR. The sample carries under 95,000 clones, 90% to 95% recorded once. The chain links TRBV27 to TRBJ1-1, with D perhaps TRBD1 (6 bases). This TCR came from a female donor in good health, enrolled as a control in a pregnancy study. Sequencing was performed on peripheral blood, taken after pregnancy. The CDR3 nucleotides are TGTGCCAGCAGTCCATTTACCGGGACACTGAACACTGAAGCTTTCTTT. Translating it yields CASSPFTGTLNTEAFF.